This T cell receptor (beta chain) is drawn from a study of T cell responses to AZD1222 COVID-19 vaccine (dated by TCRdb to the early 2020s). Broadly, across the study: AZD1222 recipients whose second dose came at about 4 weeks and those whose second dose came at about 12 weeks were combined into one group, since spike-specific TCR depth and breadth did not differ between the two schedules. A total of 233 trial participants underwent TCR sequencing, of whom roughly 210 received two doses of AZD1222 and roughly 25 received two doses of the MenACWY control vaccine. Trial participants were enrolled by age into subgroups of 18-55, 56-69 and 70-plus years, and approximately 150, 30 and 60 TCR-sequenced participants, respectively, were included in these subgroups.

The CDR3 regions of human TCRbeta chains were subjected to immunosequencing. In the authors' own workflow: TCRs in the repertoires were compared against a reference library of SARS-CoV-2-specific TCRs that had been generated with the MIRA antigen-specificity platform. Breadth was defined as the fraction of unique TCRs that were SARS-CoV-2-associated, and depth was defined as the fraction of total T cells that were SARS-CoV-2-associated. Each spike-specific TCR was assigned to its reactive spike region and to a CD4 or CD8 class using the MIRA data. Log10-transformed breadth and depth values were compared by one-way ANOVA with Sidak's multiple comparisons tests. TCRdb limited this immuneACCESS table to in-frame rearrangements with V and J called. A share of clones is missing; checked studies link under half to unresolved V genes, and the rest is unexplained. The V and J calls and clone size are taken from that table; D and trimming were inferred from the DNA. The sample table shows 150,000 to 200,000 clones, and around 90% are seen once. The biggest ten clones account for 2% to 3% of the sample.

Findings and caveats that apply to the study as a whole: In the small 56-69-year group, the increase in depth fell short of significance, most likely because of low power. Because no day 14 peak-response samples were available, repertoires were characterized only after the peak T cell response. Vaccine-associated CD4 TCRs spanned the whole spike protein, with dominant responses in regions 160-218 and 743-854. Nearly half of unique spike-specific TCRs reportedly recognized epitopes outside regions mutated in the B.1.351 and B.1.1.7 variants. After two AZD1222 doses, both the breadth and the depth of spike-specific TCRs were significantly higher than at day 0 and than in MenACWY recipients. Participants were mostly white British, with more females than males. The authors suggested clonal diversity may have been underestimated. Conclusions about previously exposed vaccinees are limited because only six or seven AZD1222 recipients were SARS-CoV-2 seropositive at baseline.

The sample's time point label, decoded: baseline before first vaccination. Vaccinee samples were obtained from the UK trials COV001 and COV002, which included a single-blind randomized controlled phase 2/3 trial of AZD1222 (ChAdOx1 nCoV-19) in healthy adults. For TCRbeta chain sequencing, PBMC samples from trial participants were taken at day 0 and at day 28 after the second dose. As concerns this clone: Its binding antigen is unknown. Base qualities are not at hand, and no much larger clone is one base apart.

The germline V end is reduced by 0 bases and the J end by 0 bases; junction bases left unmatched: 4. CDR1 SGDLS and CDR2 YYNGEE were looked up in the germline V gene. From cysteine to phenylalanine, the CDR3 is 17 amino acids long. Only CDR3 DNA is held: 51 bases, read in frame from base 1. The chain links TRBV9 with TRBJ2-7; 12 junctional bases match TRBD2. The sample in question was peripheral blood, obtained on day 0 of AZD1222 vaccination. This receptor was identified in an adult in good health. The CDR3 amino acid sequence is: CASSVAPGLAGSYEQYF. The bases read TGTGCCAGCAGCGTAGCCCCGGGACTAGCGGGCTCCTACGAGCAGTACTTC. Where the CDR3 stops, the reference TRBV9 and TRBJ2-7 genes take over; the full variable domain is DSGVTQTPKHLITATGQRVTLRCSPRSGDLSVYWYQQSLDQGLQFLIQYYNGEERAKGNILERFSAQQFPDLHSELNLSSLELGDSALYFCASSVAPGLAGSYEQYFGPGTRLTVT.